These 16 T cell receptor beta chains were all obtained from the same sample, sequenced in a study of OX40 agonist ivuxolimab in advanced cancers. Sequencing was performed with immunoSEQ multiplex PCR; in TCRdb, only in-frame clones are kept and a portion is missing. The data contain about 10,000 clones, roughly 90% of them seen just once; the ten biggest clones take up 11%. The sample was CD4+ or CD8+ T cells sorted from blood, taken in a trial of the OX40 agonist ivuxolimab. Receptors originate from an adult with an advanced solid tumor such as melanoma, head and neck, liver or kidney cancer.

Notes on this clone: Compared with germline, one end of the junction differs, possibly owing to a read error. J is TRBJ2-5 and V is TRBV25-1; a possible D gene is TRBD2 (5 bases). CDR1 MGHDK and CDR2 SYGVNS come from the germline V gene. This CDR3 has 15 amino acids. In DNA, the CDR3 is TGTGCCAGCAGTGAATACGAGGGATTCCTAGAGGCCCAGTACTTC. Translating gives CASSEYEGFLEAQYF.

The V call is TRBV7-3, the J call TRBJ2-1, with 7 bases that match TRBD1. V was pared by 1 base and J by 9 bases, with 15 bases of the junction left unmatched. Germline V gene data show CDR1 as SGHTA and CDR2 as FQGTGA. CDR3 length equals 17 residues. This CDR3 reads CASSLSSYRGPQGEQFF. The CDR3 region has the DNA TGTGCCAGCAGCTTAAGCAGTTACAGGGGCCCTCAGGGTGAGCAGTTCTTC.

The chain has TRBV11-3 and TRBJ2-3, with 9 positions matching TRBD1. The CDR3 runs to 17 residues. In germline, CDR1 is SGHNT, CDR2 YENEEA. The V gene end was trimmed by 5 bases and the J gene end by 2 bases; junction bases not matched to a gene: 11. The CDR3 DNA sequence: TGTGCCAGCAGCCCATGGACAGGGGATTCGAACACAGATACGCAGTATTTT. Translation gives CASSPWTGDSNTDTQYF.

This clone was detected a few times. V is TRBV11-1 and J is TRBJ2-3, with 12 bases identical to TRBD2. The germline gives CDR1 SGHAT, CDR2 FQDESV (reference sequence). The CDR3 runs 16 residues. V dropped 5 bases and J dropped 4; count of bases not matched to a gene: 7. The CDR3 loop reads CASSPPSGGASDTQYF. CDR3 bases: TGTGCCAGCAGCCCCCCTAGCGGGGGGGCGTCAGATACGCAGTATTTT.

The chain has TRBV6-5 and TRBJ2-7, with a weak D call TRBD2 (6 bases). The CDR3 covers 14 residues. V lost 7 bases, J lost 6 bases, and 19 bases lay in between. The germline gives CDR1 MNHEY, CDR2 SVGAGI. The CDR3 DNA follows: TGTGCCAGCACTCAAGGGTGGGGGAGGATCGAGCAGTACTTC. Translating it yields CASTQGWGRIEQYF.

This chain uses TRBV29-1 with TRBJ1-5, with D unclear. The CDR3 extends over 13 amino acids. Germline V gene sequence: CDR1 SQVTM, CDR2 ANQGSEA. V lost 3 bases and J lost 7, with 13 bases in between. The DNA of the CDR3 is TGCAGCGTTGAGGTAGGGTTTGGGCAGCCCCAGCATTTT. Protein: CSVEVGFGQPQHF.

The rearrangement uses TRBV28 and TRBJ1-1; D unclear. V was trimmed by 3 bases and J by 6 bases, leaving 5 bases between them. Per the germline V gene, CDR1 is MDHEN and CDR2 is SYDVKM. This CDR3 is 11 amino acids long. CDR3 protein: CASSFRSEAFF. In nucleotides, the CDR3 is TGTGCCAGCAGTTTTAGGTCTGAAGCTTTCTTT.

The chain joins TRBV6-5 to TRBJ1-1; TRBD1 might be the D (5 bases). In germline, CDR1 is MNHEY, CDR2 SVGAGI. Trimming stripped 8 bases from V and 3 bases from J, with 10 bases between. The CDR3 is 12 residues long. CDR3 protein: CASQEGHTEAFF. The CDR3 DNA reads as TGTGCCAGCCAGGAGGGGCACACTGAAGCTTTCTTT.

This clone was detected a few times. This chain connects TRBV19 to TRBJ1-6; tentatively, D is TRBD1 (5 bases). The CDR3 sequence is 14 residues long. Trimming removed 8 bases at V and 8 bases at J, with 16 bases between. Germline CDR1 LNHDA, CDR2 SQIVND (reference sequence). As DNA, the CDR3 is TGTGCCAGTGGAGAGGGGTGGGGTGATTCACCCCTCCACTTT. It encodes CASGEGWGDSPLHF.

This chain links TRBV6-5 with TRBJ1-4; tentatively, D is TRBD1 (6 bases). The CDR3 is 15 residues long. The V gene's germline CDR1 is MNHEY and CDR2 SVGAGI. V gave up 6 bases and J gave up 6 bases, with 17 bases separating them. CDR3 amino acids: CASSSPETGDEKLFF. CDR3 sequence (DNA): TGTGCCAGCAGCTCTCCGGAGACAGGCGATGAAAAACTGTTTTTT.

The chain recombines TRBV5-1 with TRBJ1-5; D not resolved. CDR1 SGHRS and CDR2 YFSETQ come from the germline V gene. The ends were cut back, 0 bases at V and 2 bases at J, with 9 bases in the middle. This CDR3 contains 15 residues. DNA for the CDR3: TGCGCCAGCAGCTTGGGTTGGGGAGGCAATCAGCCCCAGCATTTT. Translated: CASSLGWGGNQPQHF.

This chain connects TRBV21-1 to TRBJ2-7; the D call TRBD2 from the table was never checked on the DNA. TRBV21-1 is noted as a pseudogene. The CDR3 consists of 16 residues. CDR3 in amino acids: CASSKAVVILFHEQYF. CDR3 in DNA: TGTGCCAGCAGCAAAGCGGTAGTTATACTCTTCCACGAGCAGTACTTC.

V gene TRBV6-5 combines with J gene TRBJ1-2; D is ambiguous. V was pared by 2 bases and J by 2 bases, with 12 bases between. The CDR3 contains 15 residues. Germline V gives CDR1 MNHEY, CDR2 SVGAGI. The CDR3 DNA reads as TGTGCCAGCAGTTACGGCGCCGGCACCAACTATGGCTACACCTTC. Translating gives CASSYGAGTNYGYTF.

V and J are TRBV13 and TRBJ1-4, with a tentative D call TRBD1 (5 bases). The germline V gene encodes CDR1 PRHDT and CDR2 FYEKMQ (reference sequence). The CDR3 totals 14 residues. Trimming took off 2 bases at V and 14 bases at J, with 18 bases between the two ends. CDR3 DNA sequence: TGTGCCAGCAGCTTAAGCGGCCAGGGACTAAAGCTGTTTTTT. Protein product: CASSLSGQGLKLFF.

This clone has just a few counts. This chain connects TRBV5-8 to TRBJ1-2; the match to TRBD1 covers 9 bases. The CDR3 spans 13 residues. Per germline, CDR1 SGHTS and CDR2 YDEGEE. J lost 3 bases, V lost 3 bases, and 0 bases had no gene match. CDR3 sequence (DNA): TGTGCCAGCAGCTGGACAGGGGACTATGGCTACACCTTC. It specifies CASSWTGDYGYTF.

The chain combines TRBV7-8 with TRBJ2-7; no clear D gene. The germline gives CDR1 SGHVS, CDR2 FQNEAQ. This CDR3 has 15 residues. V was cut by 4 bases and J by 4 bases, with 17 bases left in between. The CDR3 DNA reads TGTGCCAGCAGCTCTGGCCAAGGCGTGGTGTACGAGCAGTACTTC. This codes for CASSSGQGVVYEQYF.